This TCR beta chain was found in a study of blood T cell repertoires in COVID-19 (dated by TCRdb to the early 2020s). Study-wide context: Samples covering the acute and convalescent phases of COVID-19 were provided by collaborators in the United States, Italy and Spain. Where HLA class I and class II types were available, the types were taken from metadata supplied by the sample provider, not from assay-based typing. Samples came from the ongoing ImmuneRACE study (first 160 participants) plus 1,254 subjects from 6 global collaborators. The repertoires were made available in a free public database intended to serve as a resource for research on the immune response to SARS-CoV-2. Deeply sampled blood TCRbeta repertoires from subjects exposed to, actively infected with, or recovered from COVID-19 were included in the dataset. The prospective study material was composed of cDNA or gDNA derived from T cells, B-cell-depleted T cells, or PBMCs. A de-identified subject ID, COVID-19 status, age in years and sex were almost always included in the sample metadata.

The collaborating institutions used their own protocols to collect whole blood in K2EDTA tubes. For TCRbeta analysis, collaborators shipped samples as frozen whole blood, isolated PBMCs, or DNA extracted from either of those sample types. The research as a whole found: Clinical and demographic metadata were provided uncurated, with the amount varying by source and participant.

The immunoSEQ Assay, a bias-controlled multiplex PCR, was used to amplify TCRbeta CDR3 regions from genomic DNA. The study's own analysis went as follows. Nucleated cell counts per sample were estimated from amplification of reference gene primers within the assay. To quantify the absolute abundance of each unique TCRbeta CDR3 rearrangement, sequence reads were collapsed and filtered. For each sample, productive Simpson clonality was calculated as the square root of Simpson's diversity index over productive rearrangements. TCRdb obtained this table from immuneACCESS and retained in-frame rearrangements with V and J assigned. These tables miss some clones; where compared with another copy, unresolved V genes account for less than half of the shortfall, and the remainder is unexplained. Clone size and the V and J calls come from that table; the DNA yielded D and trimming. Here the sample has over 15,000 clones; 70% to 85% occur a single time. 6% to 7% of the sample comes from the top ten.

A word on this clone: Its target antigen remains unknown. Base qualities are missing; no much larger clone stands one base away.

Inclusive of the bounding cysteine and phenylalanine, the CDR3 is 15 residues long. Only the CDR3 DNA stays, 45 bases, in frame from base 1. For CDR1 and CDR2, the germline V gene lists MDHEN and SYDVKM. V is shortened by 1 base, J by 2 bases, and the region joining them spans 12 bases. The source of this sequence is a human donor in a cohort sampled during active COVID-19. This sequence uses TRBV28 and TRBJ2-7; TRBD1 is possibly the D segment (6 matching bases). Sequences were obtained from peripheral blood. CDR3 reads: CASSLSTGQTYEQYF. The DNA reads TGTGCCAGCAGTTTATCGACCGGACAGACCTACGAGCAGTACTTC. This CDR3, with the reference TRBV28 and TRBJ2-7 proteins standing in past its ends, gives the full variable domain DVKVTQSSRYLVKRTGEKVFLECVQDMDHENMFWYRQDPGLGLRLIYFSYDVKMKEKGDIPEGYSVSREKKERFSLILESASTNQTSMYLCASSLSTGQTYEQYFGPGTRLTVT.